The present TCR beta chain was sequenced within a study of T cell changes during pregnancy in multiple sclerosis (dated by TCRdb to between 2018 and 2021). Describing the broader study: In women with multiple sclerosis, the researchers looked at how the T cell repertoire shifted as pregnancy progressed.

A remark on this clone: The specificity of this receptor is unknown. No per-base quality is available; no much larger clone lies one base away.

The method behind the library was the immunoSEQ multiplex PCR assay. Held by TCRdb, this immuneACCESS table contains in-frame sequences only and omits some clones. Under half of the omission traces to an unresolved V gene where checked; the cause of the rest is unknown. The sample table holds under 50,000 clones, of which 92% were seen once. The top ten hold approximately 5% of the sample. This clonotype was sampled from a female donor with multiple sclerosis, enrolled in a pregnancy study. The sequences come from CD8+ T cells from peripheral blood mononuclear cells, collected in the third trimester of pregnancy.

The sequenced DNA: TGTGCCAGCAGCCAAACTCCAGGGGAAGATGAAAAACTGTTTTTT. Translated, this is CASSQTPGEDEKLFF. Recombination joined TRBV25-1 with TRBJ1-4; the best D guess is TRBD1, with 6 bases matching. The CDR3 holds 15 amino acids from the cysteine to the phenylalanine. CDR3 DNA is the only sequence kept; it has 45 bases, read in frame from the first base. CDR1 and CDR2, looked up from the germline V gene, are MGHDK and SYGVNS. V drops 6 bases and J drops 6 bases, leaving 17 bases in between. The CDR3, completed at both ends by the reference TRBV25-1 and TRBJ1-4 genes, gives the full variable domain EADIYQTPRYLVIGTGKKITLECSQTMGHDKMYWYQQDPGMELHLIHYSYGVNSTEKGDLSSESTVSRIRTEHFPLTLESARPSHTSQYLCASSQTPGEDEKLFFGSGTQLSVL.